This entry features one T cell receptor beta chain sequence. What this receptor recognizes is not known. No per-base quality is available; no much larger clone lies one base away. CDR1 is given as SQVTM and CDR2 as ANQGSEA, both from the germline V gene. Spanning cysteine to phenylalanine, the CDR3 consists of 13 amino acids. Just the 39-base CDR3 DNA is kept, in frame starting at base 1. Relative to germline, V is 4 bases shorter and J is 2 bases shorter, with 9 bases between their ends. The entry originates in a study of T cell changes during pregnancy in multiple sclerosis (dated by TCRdb to between 2018 and 2021). Some background on the complete study: The study examined how the T cell repertoire changed over the course of pregnancy in women with multiple sclerosis.

Library preparation used the immunoSEQ multiplex PCR assay. What TCRdb holds here is the immuneACCESS table cut down to in-frame rearrangements. Part of the clones is not present; checked against another copy, under half of the missing clones reflect an unresolved V gene, and the others are unexplained. Present in this sample are 90,000 or so clones, about 92% of which were seen just once. The top ten clonotypes cover about 1.5% of the sample. The sequence came from a female donor with multiple sclerosis, enrolled in a pregnancy study. The sample was peripheral blood, taken in the first trimester of pregnancy. The sequence is built from TRBV29-1 and TRBJ1-3; too little of a D gene remains to name it. The DNA is TGCAGCGTTGGGGCAGCAACTGGAAACACCATATATTTT. It specifies CSVGAATGNTIYF.